The entry below describes one T cell receptor beta chain. Its antigen is currently not known. Base quality data are lacking; no much larger clone is found one base away. The record originates from a study of T cell responses to AZD1222 COVID-19 vaccine (dated by TCRdb to the early 2020s). Context from the whole study: TCR sequencing covered some 240 trial participants: 200 to 210 given two doses of AZD1222 and about 26 given two doses of MenACWY control vaccine. Trial participants were enrolled by age into subgroups of 18-55, 56-69 and 70-plus years, and about 150, 27 and 61 TCR-sequenced participants, respectively, were included in these subgroups. Points the paper makes about the study in general: Participants were mostly white British and included more females than males, and it was suggested by the authors that clonal diversity may have been underestimated. The vaccine-associated CD4 TCRs covered the entire spike protein, and the dominant responses fell in regions 160-218 and 743-854. Conclusions about previously exposed vaccinees are limited, since just a handful of AZD1222 recipients were seropositive for SARS-CoV-2 at baseline. A significant rise in spike-specific TCR breadth and depth was observed after two AZD1222 doses relative to day 0 and relative to MenACWY recipients. Reportedly, close to half of the unique spike-specific TCRs recognized epitopes lying outside the regions that are mutated in the B.1.351 and B.1.1.7 variants. In the small 56-69-year group, the increase in depth fell short of significance, most likely because of low power. Because no day 14 peak-response samples were available, repertoires were characterized only after the peak T cell response.

The CDR3 regions of human TCRbeta chains were subjected to immunosequencing. Per the authors' processing: Repertoire TCRs were matched against a reference library of SARS-CoV-2-specific TCRs generated with the MIRA antigen-specificity platform. Breadth was defined as the fraction of unique TCRs that were SARS-CoV-2-associated, and depth was defined as the fraction of total T cells that were SARS-CoV-2-associated. Using the MIRA data, each spike-specific TCR was assigned both to the spike region to which the TCR was reactive and to a CD4 or CD8 class. Log10-transformed breadth and depth values were compared by one-way ANOVA with Sidak's multiple comparisons tests. Entries here come from immuneACCESS through TCRdb and include only in-frame sequences with V and J called. Some clones fail to appear in such tables; in the studies checked, an unresolved V gene covers under half of the shortfall, and the cause of the remainder is unknown. That table supplies the V and J calls and clone size; D and trimming were determined from the DNA. This sample has about 110,000 clones in its table, and around nine tenths of those were observed once. Around 4.7% of the sample goes to the ten largest clones.

The time point label, as the study defines it: about 28 days (+/-7) after the second vaccine dose. AZD1222 recipients with second doses at about 4 weeks or about 12 weeks were pooled, because spike-specific TCR depth and breadth did not differ between schedules. Samples from vaccinated people were obtained from the UK trials COV001 and COV002, which included a single-blind randomized controlled phase 2/3 trial of AZD1222 (ChAdOx1 nCoV-19) in healthy adults. Trial participant PBMC samples were collected at day 0 and day 28 after the second dose for TCRbeta chain sequencing. The germline V gene sets CDR1 to SGHAT and CDR2 to FQNNGV. Inclusive of the bounding cysteine and phenylalanine, the CDR3 is 16 residues long. Solely the CDR3 DNA is kept, with 48 bases framed from the first base. The junction carries 12 bases between V and J, which are trimmed by 0 bases and 4 bases respectively.

The sequencing here drew on peripheral blood, taken 28 days after the second AZD1222 dose. Recombination joined TRBV11-2 with TRBJ2-2; TRBD2 could be the D gene, as 6 bases match. This TCR came from an adult who received the AZD1222 COVID-19 vaccine. The CDR3 reads CASSLDGGAATGELFF. The nucleotide sequence is given as TGTGCCAGCAGCTTAGATGGAGGGGCGGCCACCGGGGAGCTGTTTTTT. This CDR3, with the reference TRBV11-2 and TRBJ2-2 proteins standing in past its ends, gives the full variable domain EAGVAQSPRYKIIEKRQSVAFWCNPISGHATLYWYQQILGQGPKLLIQFQNNGVVDDSQLPKDRFSAERLKGVDSTLKIQPAKLEDSAVYLCASSLDGGAATGELFFGEGSRLTVL.